These T cell receptor beta chains were read from a single sample in a study of T cells in localized non-small cell lung cancer. The protocol was immunoSEQ multiplex PCR, while the TCRdb copy is restricted to in-frame clones and leaves out a portion. Among some 1,200 clones, roughly 20% were seen once, and the ten largest hold more than 30%. The source was normal lung tissue next to the tumor, collected before any cancer treatment. These receptors originate from a male donor older than 55 with stage I lung adenocarcinoma. The CDR3 runs from the conserved cysteine through the conserved F or W. Each record gives: CDR3 protein, V gene.

CDR3: CASSYQASTGDTQYF
V: TRBV6-8

CDR3: CASSISGNTEAFF
V: TRBV19

CDR3: CASSYSRTGYLTDTQYF
V: TRBV6-8

CDR3: CASSVGGRASGNTIYF
V: TRBV9

CDR3: CASSEARDTQETQYF
V: TRBV2

CDR3: CASSRSARVGTQYF
V: TRBV19

CDR3: CASSPQGQGGYTF
V: TRBV9

CDR3: CASSPGQTLAKNIQYF
V: TRBV11-3

CDR3: CASSFQGDNSPLHF
V: TRBV11-3

CDR3: CATASSVWVEAFF
V: TRBV5-8

CDR3: CAWSPGSYEQYF
V: TRBV30

CDR3: CASRNRATNEKLFF
V: TRBV22-1

CDR3: CASSVVSGGPYEQYF
V: TRBV6-8

CDR3: CASSPWEVKAEAFF
V: TRBV6-8

CDR3: CAWSVYDQPQHF
V: TRBV30

CDR3: CASQGTYNSPLHF
V: TRBV19

CDR3: CASRSLGAETQYF
V: TRBV6-8

CDR3: CAWTHYTEAFF
V: TRBV30

CDR3: CASSAGYGRPSYEQYF
V: TRBV9

CDR3: CASSVGVRALEQYF
V: TRBV9

CDR3: CAWNAGQGGNTIYF
V: TRBV30

CDR3: CASPPNGGGAGETQYF
V: TRBV9

CDR3: CASSYSIGRNTEAFF
V: TRBV6-8

CDR3: CSATQGGVGNTIYF
V: TRBV29-1

CDR3: CASTSGLAGSYEQYF
V: TRBV11-3

CDR3: CASSVGPVQETQYF
V: TRBV9

CDR3: CASRLTGELFF
V: TRBV6-7

CDR3: CASSPRRGGYEQYF
V: TRBV18

CDR3: CASSLRYMSDTQYF
V: TRBV11-3

CDR3: CASSPGPSYNEQFF
V: TRBV18

CDR3: CAWSKEWADTQYF
V: TRBV30

CDR3: CASSLSRGGVDTQYF
V: TRBV11-3

CDR3: CASSTRDGSETQYF
V: TRBV19

CDR3: CASSPGMGANSPLHF
V: TRBV11-3

CDR3: CASSYSDYNTREEAFF
V: TRBV6-8

CDR3: CASRSGGVDTGELFF
V: TRBV6-8

CDR3: CAISGQREGGYTF
V: TRBV6-8

CDR3: CASSRGSNQPQHF
V: TRBV7-8

CDR3: CASSVAGGMEDTQYF
V: TRBV9

CDR3: CASSLLGQTTNYGYTF
V: TRBV11-3

CDR3: CASSWGAGGYTF
V: TRBV6-8

CDR3: CASRSRQGASPLHF
V: TRBV6-8

CDR3: CASSAAGTGELFF
V: TRBV2

CDR3: CATTDTNYGYTF
V: TRBV28

CDR3: CASSARGQGETQYF
V: TRBV9

CDR3: CASSGIPSSEHTDTQYF
V: TRBV9

CDR3: CASSIDRYNEQFF
V: TRBV7-4

CDR3: CASNAAGYGYTF
V: TRBV6-8

CDR3: CSVGDRQNTEAFF
V: TRBV29-1

CDR3: CASSSTGGIEAFF
V: TRBV6-8

CDR3: CARDRGNTEAFF
V: TRBV30